This is a list of T cell receptor beta chains from one sample in a study of cytomegalovirus exposure and HLA in healthy donors. TCRdb keeps only in-frame clones here, not all; method: immunoSEQ multiplex PCR. The data contain around 170,000 clones, over 65% of them singletons. The sequencing sample was made of PBMCs. These receptors all stem from a woman between 50 and 59 years old in good health and CMV-seropositive. Each CDR3 is given with its conserved first and last residue. Fields, in order: CDR3 protein, CDR3 DNA, J gene, D gene, V gene, clone size. D genes are given only for firm matches. Some rows mark clone size as missing; the rest say once, few, many or name a class of expanded clone.

CDR3aa: CASSSGAGTAREQYF
CDR3nt: TGCGCCAGCAGTTCCGGGGCCGGGACAGCGAGGGAGCAGTACTTC
j_gene: TRBJ2-7
d_gene: TRBD1
v_gene: TRBV5-1
abundance: -

CDR3aa: CASSQAWDRGKTQYF
CDR3nt: TGCGCCAGCAGCCAGGCCTGGGACAGGGGAAAGACCCAGTACTTC
j_gene: TRBJ2-5
d_gene: TRBD1
v_gene: TRBV4-3
abundance: -

CDR3aa: CASSPGLVNTGELFF
CDR3nt: TGTGCCAGCAGCCCCGGACTAGTAAACACCGGGGAGCTGTTTTTT
j_gene: TRBJ2-2
d_gene: TRBD2
v_gene: TRBV7-2
abundance: -

CDR3aa: CASSQVGGAEAFF
CDR3nt: TGCGCCAGCAGCCAAGTGGGGGGGGCCGAGGCTTTCTTT
j_gene: TRBJ1-1
d_gene: -
v_gene: TRBV4-1
abundance: few

CDR3aa: CASSFSGGPGANVLTF
CDR3nt: TGTGCCAGCAGTTTCAGCGGCGGACCTGGGGCCAACGTCCTGACTTTC
j_gene: TRBJ2-6
d_gene: -
v_gene: TRBV27
abundance: -

CDR3aa: CASSQVDNNEQFF
CDR3nt: TGCGCCAGCAGCCAAGTTGACAACAATGAGCAGTTCTTC
j_gene: TRBJ2-1
d_gene: -
v_gene: TRBV4-1
abundance: -

CDR3aa: CASSLIRDSEQYF
CDR3nt: TGTGCCAGCAGCTTAATCCGGGACAGCGAACAGTACTTC
j_gene: TRBJ2-5
d_gene: TRBD1
v_gene: TRBV7-3
abundance: few

CDR3aa: CSARDIREQFF
CDR3nt: TGCAGTGCTAGAGATATCCGTGAGCAGTTCTTC
j_gene: TRBJ2-1
d_gene: -
v_gene: TRBV20-1
abundance: once

CDR3aa: CASSPQTGTNSPLHF
CDR3nt: TGTGCCAGCAGCCCTCAGACAGGGACTAATTCACCCCTCCACTTT
j_gene: TRBJ1-6
d_gene: TRBD1
v_gene: TRBV9
abundance: -

CDR3aa: CASSLPLESGAQYF
CDR3nt: TGTGCCAGCAGTCTTCCCTTGGAGTCGGGGGCCCAGTACTTC
j_gene: TRBJ2-5
d_gene: -
v_gene: TRBV28
abundance: few

CDR3aa: CVSSPAGDYSPLHF
CDR3nt: TGTGTCAGCTCCCCCGCGGGGGATTATTCACCCCTCCACTTT
j_gene: TRBJ1-6
d_gene: -
v_gene: TRBV18
abundance: -

CDR3aa: CGTGNNSPLHF
CDR3nt: TGTGGGACAGGGAATAATTCACCCCTCCACTTT
j_gene: TRBJ1-6
d_gene: TRBD1
v_gene: TRBV6-6
abundance: -

CDR3aa: CASSADREVNYGYTF
CDR3nt: TGTGCCAGCAGCGCGGACAGGGAGGTGAACTATGGCTACACCTTC
j_gene: TRBJ1-2
d_gene: TRBD1
v_gene: TRBV9
abundance: -

CDR3aa: CASRYTGLAEGYTF
CDR3nt: TGTGCCAGCAGATACACAGGGTTAGCAGAGGGCTACACCTTC
j_gene: TRBJ1-2
d_gene: -
v_gene: TRBV27
abundance: -

CDR3aa: CASSRNRAPYEQYF
CDR3nt: TGTGCCAGCAGCCGGAACAGGGCCCCCTACGAGCAGTACTTC
j_gene: TRBJ2-7
d_gene: -
v_gene: TRBV6-5
abundance: -

CDR3aa: CASSEFKTVGGFTGELFF
CDR3nt: TGCGCCAGCAGTGAGTTTAAGACAGTGGGCGGCTTTACCGGGGAGCTGTTTTTT
j_gene: TRBJ2-2
d_gene: -
v_gene: TRBV10-1
abundance: -

CDR3aa: CASSRPGQGTGEQYF
CDR3nt: TGTGCCAGCAGCAGACCGGGACAGGGGACTGGGGAGCAGTACTTC
j_gene: TRBJ2-7
d_gene: TRBD1
v_gene: TRBV5-5
abundance: -

CDR3aa: CASSRSAGGDNEQFF
CDR3nt: TGTGCCAGCAGCCGTTCAGCGGGGGGTGACAATGAGCAGTTCTTC
j_gene: TRBJ2-1
d_gene: TRBD2
v_gene: TRBV4-2
abundance: -

CDR3aa: CASSLREGNTEAFF
CDR3nt: TGTGCCAGCAGCTTACGGGAGGGGAACACTGAAGCTTTCTTT
j_gene: TRBJ1-1
d_gene: -
v_gene: TRBV5-4
abundance: -

CDR3aa: CASSRSGRDTGELFF
CDR3nt: TGTGCCAGCTCACGGTCCGGACGGGATACCGGGGAGCTGTTTTTT
j_gene: TRBJ2-2
d_gene: -
v_gene: TRBV18
abundance: once

CDR3aa: CASWEGGFYNEQFF
CDR3nt: TGTGCCAGTTGGGAGGGGGGCTTCTACAATGAGCAGTTCTTC
j_gene: TRBJ2-1
d_gene: -
v_gene: TRBV6-5
abundance: -

CDR3aa: CASSSRDEQYF
CDR3nt: TGTGCCAGCAGTTCCAGGGACGAGCAGTACTTC
j_gene: TRBJ2-7
d_gene: -
v_gene: TRBV6-1
abundance: -

CDR3aa: CSVVTSGEKLFF
CDR3nt: TGCAGCGTGGTCACTTCAGGGGAAAAACTGTTTTTT
j_gene: TRBJ1-4
d_gene: -
v_gene: TRBV29-1
abundance: -

CDR3aa: CASNYKGTLNTEAFF
CDR3nt: TGTGCCAGCAATTATAAGGGGACATTGAACACTGAAGCTTTCTTT
j_gene: TRBJ1-1
d_gene: -
v_gene: TRBV5-4
abundance: -

CDR3aa: CASSFGQKNTGELFF
CDR3nt: TGTGCCAGCAGCTTTGGACAGAAGAACACCGGGGAGCTGTTTTTT
j_gene: TRBJ2-2
d_gene: -
v_gene: TRBV7-2
abundance: -

CDR3aa: CASSPDGGEQYF
CDR3nt: TGTGCCAGCTCACCTGACGGGGGCGAGCAGTACTTC
j_gene: TRBJ2-7
d_gene: -
v_gene: TRBV18
abundance: -

CDR3aa: CASRQGANQPQHF
CDR3nt: TGTGCCAGCAGACAGGGGGCCAATCAGCCCCAGCATTTT
j_gene: TRBJ1-5
d_gene: TRBD1
v_gene: TRBV6-1
abundance: -

CDR3aa: CASSLGTGNYGYTF
CDR3nt: TGTGCCAGCAGCTTAGGGACAGGGAACTATGGCTACACCTTC
j_gene: TRBJ1-2
d_gene: TRBD1
v_gene: TRBV7-9
abundance: few

CDR3aa: CASSQDHADSGANVLTF
CDR3nt: TGCGCCAGCAGCCAAGATCACGCGGATTCTGGGGCCAACGTCCTGACTTTC
j_gene: TRBJ2-6
d_gene: -
v_gene: TRBV4-1
abundance: few

CDR3aa: CASSPQGTYEQYF
CDR3nt: TGTGCCAGCAGTCCCCAGGGGACCTACGAGCAGTACTTC
j_gene: TRBJ2-7
d_gene: -
v_gene: TRBV27
abundance: -

CDR3aa: CASSPTGGLDNSPLHF
CDR3nt: TGTGCCAGCTCGCCTACAGGGGGTCTTGATAATTCACCCCTCCACTTT
j_gene: TRBJ1-6
d_gene: TRBD1
v_gene: TRBV18
abundance: -

CDR3aa: CASSTTGDGNQPQHF
CDR3nt: TGTGCCAGCAGTACAACAGGGGATGGCAATCAGCCCCAGCATTTT
j_gene: TRBJ1-5
d_gene: TRBD1
v_gene: TRBV28
abundance: once

CDR3aa: CAWSVTRVGTEAFF
CDR3nt: TGTGCCTGGAGTGTTACCCGGGTCGGCACTGAAGCTTTCTTT
j_gene: TRBJ1-1
d_gene: -
v_gene: TRBV30
abundance: -

CDR3aa: CASSAPAGGANQPQHF
CDR3nt: TGTGCCAGCAGTGCACCAGCGGGGGGCGCAAATCAGCCCCAGCATTTT
j_gene: TRBJ1-5
d_gene: -
v_gene: TRBV6-1
abundance: -

CDR3aa: CASRMSGGRYNEQFF
CDR3nt: TGTGCCAGCAGGATGAGCGGGGGGCGCTACAATGAGCAGTTCTTC
j_gene: TRBJ2-1
d_gene: TRBD2
v_gene: TRBV2
abundance: -

CDR3aa: CASSPPGGDLGHF
CDR3nt: TGTGCCAGCTCACCCCCCGGGGGTGACCTTGGCCACTTT
j_gene: TRBJ1-1
d_gene: -
v_gene: TRBV18
abundance: -

CDR3aa: CASSLVGGKGQETQYF
CDR3nt: TGTGCCAGCAGCTTAGTAGGGGGAAAGGGTCAAGAGACCCAGTACTTC
j_gene: TRBJ2-5
d_gene: -
v_gene: TRBV7-8
abundance: -

CDR3aa: CASSYPGTGKTQYF
CDR3nt: TGTGCCAGCAGTTATCCCGGGACAGGGAAAACCCAGTACTTC
j_gene: TRBJ2-5
d_gene: TRBD1
v_gene: TRBV6-5
abundance: -

CDR3aa: CASRRDGDTGELFF
CDR3nt: TGTGCCAGCAGGCGGGACGGTGACACCGGGGAGCTGTTTTTT
j_gene: TRBJ2-2
d_gene: -
v_gene: TRBV11-2
abundance: -

CDR3aa: CASSQGAGTAYSNQPQHF
CDR3nt: TGCGCCAGCAGCCAAGGTGCCGGGACAGCTTATAGCAATCAGCCCCAGCATTTT
j_gene: TRBJ1-5
d_gene: TRBD1
v_gene: TRBV4-1
abundance: -

CDR3aa: CASTPRGQAGETQYF
CDR3nt: TGTGCCAGTACGCCCAGGGGGCAAGCAGGAGAGACCCAGTACTTC
j_gene: TRBJ2-5
d_gene: TRBD1
v_gene: TRBV7-8
abundance: -

CDR3aa: CASSLGFGNEQFF
CDR3nt: TGTGCCAGCAGCTTAGGGTTCGGCAATGAGCAGTTCTTC
j_gene: TRBJ2-1
d_gene: -
v_gene: TRBV7-4
abundance: -

CDR3aa: CASSLSHPGSNQPQHF
CDR3nt: TGTGCCAGCAGCCTCAGCCATCCGGGGAGCAATCAGCCCCAGCATTTT
j_gene: TRBJ1-5
d_gene: -
v_gene: TRBV11-2
abundance: -

CDR3aa: CASSPGRRGGRGTDTQYF
CDR3nt: TGTGCCAGCAGCCCCGGGCGGCGGGGGGGCCGAGGCACAGATACGCAGTATTTT
j_gene: TRBJ2-3
d_gene: TRBD2
v_gene: TRBV4-2
abundance: once